Following are 20 T cell receptor beta chains from one sample sequenced in a study of blood T cell repertoires in COVID-19. Profiling relied on immunoSEQ multiplex PCR, and the TCRdb table lists in-frame clones only, not all of them. The profile shows 110,000 or so clones, 70% to 90% of them singletons. Input material: peripheral blood. The receptor set was obtained from a woman aged 70 to 79 who had recovered from COVID-19.

The rearrangement links TRBV4-2 to TRBJ2-1; maybe TRBD2 (6 bases). This CDR3 is built from 14 residues. CDR1 LGHNA and CDR2 YNFKEQ come from the germline V gene. V lost 5 bases and J lost 7, with 15 bases in between. The CDR3 reads CASSGPTSANEQFF. In DNA, the CDR3 is TGTGCCAGCAGCGGGCCGACTAGTGCAAATGAGCAGTTCTTC.

The chain has TRBV28 and TRBJ2-4, with 7 bases aligning to TRBD1. Germline V gene sequence: CDR1 MDHEN, CDR2 SYDVKM. The CDR3 is 17 amino acids. Trimming took 6 bases from V and 0 from J; bases not matched to a gene: 11. The CDR3 coding sequence is TGTGCCAGCAGCCGAGAACAGGGGTTACTAGCCAAAAACATTCAGTACTTC. Translating gives CASSREQGLLAKNIQYF. Looking up the rest from reference TRBV28 and TRBJ2-4 gives the full variable domain: DVKVTQSSRYLVKRTGEKVFLECVQDMDHENMFWYRQDPGLGLRLIYFSYDVKMKEKGDIPEGYSVSREKKERFSLILESASTNQTSMYLCASSREQGLLAKNIQYFGAGTRLSVL.

The chain employs TRBV11-1 and TRBJ2-1; 11 bases are a match to TRBD2. CDR1 and CDR2 (germline): SGHAT, FQDESV (reference sequence). CDR3 length: 16 amino acids. The V and J ends lost 4 bases and 7 bases, in that order; junction bases with no gene match: 9. Written as DNA, the CDR3 is TGTGCCAGCAGCTCGCCTAGCGGGAGGCCCACGAATGAGCAGTTCTTC. It encodes CASSSPSGRPTNEQFF.

The genes are TRBV7-2 and TRBJ1-5, with TRBD1 as a possible D gene (6 bases). The CDR3 is 15 amino acids. Trimming shortened V by 2 bases and J by 1 base, and 9 bases separated the two germline ends. Germline V gene data show CDR1 as SGHTA and CDR2 as FQGNSA. DNA for the CDR3: TGTGCCAGCAGCTTACAGGGGTTCAGCAATCAGCCCCAGCATTTT. Translation: CASSLQGFSNQPQHF.

The chain combines TRBV11-2 with TRBJ2-1, with TRBD2 as a possible D gene (7 bases). Germline CDR1 reads SGHAT; CDR2 reads FQNNGV. V was shortened by 3 bases and J by 7 bases, with 16 bases between the two germline ends. This CDR3 has 15 residues. CDR3 sequence: CASSFGGGAGNEQFF. CDR3 bases: TGTGCCAGCAGCTTCGGAGGGGGGGCGGGGAATGAGCAGTTCTTC.

The chain is built from TRBV28 and TRBJ2-7; D is ambiguous. Germline V gene lookup returns CDR1 MDHEN and CDR2 SYDVKM. The V and J ends lost 2 bases and 2 bases respectively, with 10 bases between them. The CDR3 loop spans 14 amino acids. In DNA form, the CDR3 reads TGTGCCAGCAGTTTAATACCCACAGCCTACGAGCAGTACTTC. This sequence encodes CASSLIPTAYEQYF.

The J gene is TRBJ2-7, the V gene TRBV20-1; D is unclear. Germline V gene sequence: CDR1 DFQATT, CDR2 SNEGSKA (reference sequence). Trimming cost V 1 base and J 3 bases, with 4 bases left between them. This CDR3 has 11 amino acids. The DNA of the CDR3 is TGCAGTGCTAGAGCCTACTACGAGCAGTACTTC. It yields the protein CSARAYYEQYF.

The J gene is TRBJ1-6, the V gene TRBV6-5; 7 bases fit TRBD1. The CDR3 covers 13 residues. The germline V gene encodes CDR1 MNHEY and CDR2 SVGAGI. V gave up 7 bases and J gave up 7 bases; unmatched junction bases: 4. This chain's CDR3 is CASIAGGNSPLHF. The DNA for the CDR3 is TGTGCCAGCATTGCAGGGGGGAATTCACCCCTCCACTTT.

This clone was counted only a few times. The chain is built from TRBV29-1 and TRBJ2-7; D might be TRBD2 (6 bases). The CDR3 sequence is 13 residues long. Germline V gene sequence: CDR1 SQVTM, CDR2 ANQGSEA. Trimming pared 1 base from V and 5 bases from J, leaving 12 bases between. The CDR3 region has the DNA TGCAGCGTTGAAGGTGGGAGGAAGAACGAGCAGTACTTC. It codes for CSVEGGRKNEQYF.

The chain uses TRBV30 and TRBJ2-6, with 8 bases matching TRBD2. The CDR3 covers 15 residues. J lost 9 bases, V lost 0 bases, and 7 bases had no gene match. The germline V gene encodes CDR1 GTSNPN and CDR2 SVGIG (reference sequence). The CDR3 sequence is CAWSVGLAGYNVLTF. CDR3 bases: TGTGCCTGGAGTGTAGGGCTAGCGGGCTACAACGTCCTGACTTTC. The entire variable domain, with the rest obtained from reference TRBV30 and TRBJ2-6, is as follows: SQTIHQWPATLVQPVGSPLSLECTVEGTSNPNLYWYRQAAGRGLQLLFYSVGIGQISSEVPQNLSASRPQDRQFILSSKKLLLSDSGFYLCAWSVGLAGYNVLTFGAGSRLTVL.

This chain connects TRBV7-7 to TRBJ2-3; 11 bases match TRBD2. The trim removed 5 bases at V and 5 bases at J, leaving 6 bases unmatched. Germline V gene data show CDR1 as SSHAT and CDR2 as FNYEAQ (reference sequence). The CDR3 is made up of 15 amino acids. For the CDR3, the DNA is TGTGCCAGCAGCCCTATAGCGGGAGGGGTAGATACGCAGTATTTT. This encodes CASSPIAGGVDTQYF.

V is TRBV28 and J is TRBJ2-7; D is perhaps TRBD2 (5 bases). The CDR3 runs 15 residues. Looked up from germline, CDR1 is MDHEN and CDR2 is SYDVKM. With 5 bases removed from V and 3 bases from J, the gap between germline ends came to 17 bases. The CDR3: CASSRAGGLIYEQYF. The DNA of the CDR3 is TGTGCCAGCAGTCGCGCCGGCGGACTTATCTACGAGCAGTACTTC.

For the CDR3, the DNA is TGTGCCAGCAGCCAAGAGAAGGAGGAGGGAGAGACCCAGTACTTC. As protein: CASSQEKEEGETQYF. The chain uses TRBV3-1 (or the pseudogene TRBV3-2) and TRBJ2-5; the D gene is possibly TRBD2 (6 bases). Trimming shortened V by 0 bases and J by 4 bases, and 12 bases separated the two germline ends. Germline-derived CDR1 and CDR2 are LGHDT and YNNKEL (reference sequence). This CDR3 is 15 amino acids long.

V gene TRBV30 combines with J gene TRBJ2-5; D not resolved. Germline CDR1 GTSNPN, CDR2 SVGIG (reference sequence). CDR3 length: 14 residues. Trimming stripped 0 bases from V and 3 bases from J, with 11 bases between. CDR3 in amino acids: CAWSVTSLEETQYF. CDR3 sequence (DNA): TGTGCCTGGAGTGTAACCAGCCTAGAAGAGACCCAGTACTTC. Together with reference TRBV30 and TRBJ2-5, the CDR3 gives the full variable domain: SQTIHQWPATLVQPVGSPLSLECTVEGTSNPNLYWYRQAAGRGLQLLFYSVGIGQISSEVPQNLSASRPQDRQFILSSKKLLLSDSGFYLCAWSVTSLEETQYFGPGTRLLVL.

This clone was seen only once. Written as DNA, the CDR3 is TGTGCCAGCAGCTTAGGGGGCAGACCTCTAGCCAAAAACATTCAGTACTTC. Translating it yields CASSLGGRPLAKNIQYF. The V and J genes are TRBV7-2 and TRBJ2-4; TRBD1 is a possible D gene (5 bases). Trimming cost V 1 base and J 0 bases, with 13 bases left between them. The CDR3 covers 17 residues. CDR1 and CDR2 (germline): SGHTA, FQGNSA.

This clone has a handful of counts. The genes are TRBV9 and TRBJ1-4; D is perhaps TRBD1 (5 bases). Germline V gene lookup returns CDR1 SGDLS and CDR2 YYNGEE. With 4 bases removed from V and 8 bases from J, the gap between germline ends came to 12 bases. The CDR3 is made up of 13 amino acids. The CDR3 reads CASSRGGSEKLFF. The CDR3 DNA reads as TGTGCCAGCAGCCGGGGGGGAAGCGAAAAACTGTTTTTT.

V gene TRBV24-1 combines with J gene TRBJ2-7; D perhaps matches TRBD1 (6 bases). V lost 2 bases and J 0 bases, leaving 16 bases between the germline ends. The CDR3 runs 17 residues. The germline gives CDR1 KGHDR, CDR2 SFDVKD. The DNA of the CDR3 is TGTGCCACCAGTGATTCGGGGCAGGGGCCAAGCTCCTACGAGCAGTACTTC. As protein: CATSDSGQGPSSYEQYF.

The chain recombines TRBV28 with TRBJ1-4, with 7 positions matching TRBD1. Per the germline V gene, CDR1 is MDHEN and CDR2 is SYDVKM. This CDR3 has 14 amino acids. Trimming removed 8 bases from V and 8 bases from J; junction bases left unmatched: 11. The CDR3 bases are TGTGCCAGCTCGACCGGACAGGTGAACGAAAAACTGTTTTTT. The encoded protein is CASSTGQVNEKLFF.

The CDR3 region is CASSASRGTGEDTQYF. For the CDR3, the DNA is TGTGCCAGCAGCGCTTCGCGGGGGACAGGGGAAGATACGCAGTATTTT. The V gene is TRBV7-9, the J gene TRBJ2-3, with 10 bases aligning to TRBD1. V shed 5 bases and J 5 bases; nucleotides not matched to a gene: 10. In germline, CDR1 is SEHNR, CDR2 FQNEAQ (reference sequence). The CDR3 is 16 residues long.

V is TRBV7-8 and J is TRBJ2-5, with D hard to call. Trimming left V 5 bases short and J 1 base short, with 11 bases between. Germline CDR1 is SGHVS and CDR2 is FQNEAQ. There are 14 residues in the CDR3. CDR3 nucleotide sequence: TGTGCCAGCAGCCAGTCGCGCGCCCAAGAGACCCAGTACTTC. Translation gives CASSQSRAQETQYF.